The sequence of this T cell receptor beta chain was determined in a study of T cells in Graves' hyperthyroidism and ophthalmopathy. The study's findings and limits: Also found in blood were most expanded thyroid clonotypes above 0.001.

This clonotype was seen only a few times. Its antigen remains unknown. This CDR3 comprises 16 residues. Per germline, CDR1 MDHEN and CDR2 SYDVKM. V shed 6 bases and J shed 0 bases, with 14 bases lying between them. RNA transcripts gave rise to amplified TCR beta CDR3 regions. The HTBI set primed first-round TCR CDR3 RT-PCR. TCRdb reprocessed the multiplex PCR reads via MiXCR and lists one record per CDR3 protein. Among some 460,000 distinct CDR3 sequences listed, approximately 15% were seen once. Those patients with uncontrolled infection, other autoimmune disease, pregnancy or lactation were excluded. The sequence came from a woman younger than 30 with Graves' hyperthyroidism. Input material: blood. The V gene is TRBV28, the J gene TRBJ2-2, with TRBD2 as a possible D gene (5 bases). The CDR3 nucleotides read TGTGCCAGCAGCCGGAATAGCGCACCGAACACCGGGGAGCTGTTTTTT. Protein product: CASSRNSAPNTGELFF.